This T cell receptor (beta chain) was captured in a study of T cell responses to AZD1222 COVID-19 vaccine. Study-level findings and limits: Donors skewed white British and female; clonal diversity was possibly underestimated. Regions 160-218 and 743-854 held dominance among vaccine-associated CD4 TCRs, which spanned spike.

Profiling relied on immunoSEQ multiplex PCR, and the TCRdb table lists in-frame clones only, not all of them. Of 70,000 to 80,000 clones listed, over 70% were seen once; the top ten hold around 50%. On this clone itself: What it recognizes is unknown.

Sequences were derived from peripheral blood, sampled 28 days after the second AZD1222 dose. This sequence was found in an adult who received the AZD1222 COVID-19 vaccine.

The CDR3 reads CASSEFGGLKGNTIYF. The CDR3 nucleotides are TGTGCCAGCAGTGAATTCGGGGGGCTAAAGGGAAACACCATATATTTT. This chain joins TRBV25-1 and TRBJ1-3; tentative D call: TRBD1 (6 bases). V lost 1 base and J lost 4, with 14 bases in between. Per the germline V gene, CDR1 is MGHDK and CDR2 is SYGVNS. The CDR3 is 16 residues long.